This TCR beta chain was profiled in a study of T cells in Graves' hyperthyroidism and ophthalmopathy. Looking at the study overall: Blood was drawn when the patient was first diagnosed and still untreated.

Orbital computed tomography, thyroid ultrasound, serum thyroxine and TRAb, and clinical symptoms together informed the diagnoses. The CDR3 has 13 residues. Germline loops: CDR1 SGHAT, CDR2 FQNNGV. Germline trimming cut 9 bases from V and 0 bases from J; bases unmatched to any gene: 4. RNA transcripts yielded amplified TCR beta CDR3 regions. The primer set for the first-round RT-PCR of the TCR CDR3 was HTBI. TCRdb analysed the multiplex PCR reads with MiXCR anew, one entry per CDR3 protein. The sample has under 250,000 distinct CDR3 sequences, approximately 25% seen once. This clonotype was detected ten times or more.

The sample consisted of blood. This chain uses TRBV11-2 with TRBJ2-7; 8 bases align to TRBD2. This TCR derives from a woman aged 40-49 years with Graves' ophthalmopathy. The CDR3 nucleotides are TGTGCCAGTCGGGGGGGCGTCTCCTACGAGCAGTACTTC. Its protein product is CASRGGVSYEQYF.